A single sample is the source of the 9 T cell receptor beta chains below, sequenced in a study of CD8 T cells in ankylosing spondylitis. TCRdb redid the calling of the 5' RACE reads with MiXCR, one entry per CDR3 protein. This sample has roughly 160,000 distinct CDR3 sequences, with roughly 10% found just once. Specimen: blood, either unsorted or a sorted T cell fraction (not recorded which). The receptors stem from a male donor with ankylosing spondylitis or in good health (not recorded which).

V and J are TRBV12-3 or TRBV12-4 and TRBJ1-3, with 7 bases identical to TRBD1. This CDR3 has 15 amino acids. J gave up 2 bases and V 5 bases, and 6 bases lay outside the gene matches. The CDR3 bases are TGTGCCAGCAGTCCGACAGGGAACGCTGGAAACACCATATATTTT. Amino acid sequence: CASSPTGNAGNTIYF.

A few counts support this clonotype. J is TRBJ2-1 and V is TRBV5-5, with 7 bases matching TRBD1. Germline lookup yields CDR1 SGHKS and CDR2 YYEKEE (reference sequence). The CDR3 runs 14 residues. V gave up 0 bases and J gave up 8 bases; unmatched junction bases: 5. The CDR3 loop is CASSLEGTAHEQFF. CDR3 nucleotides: TGTGCCAGCAGCTTGGAAGGGACAGCTCATGAGCAGTTCTTC.

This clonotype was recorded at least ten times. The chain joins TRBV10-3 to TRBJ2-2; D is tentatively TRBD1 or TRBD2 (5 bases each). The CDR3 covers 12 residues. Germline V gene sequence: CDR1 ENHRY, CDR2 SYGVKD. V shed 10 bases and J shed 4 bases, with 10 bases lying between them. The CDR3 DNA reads TGTGCCAGTCGGGGCCCCACCGGGGAGCTGTTTTTT. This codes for CASRGPTGELFF.

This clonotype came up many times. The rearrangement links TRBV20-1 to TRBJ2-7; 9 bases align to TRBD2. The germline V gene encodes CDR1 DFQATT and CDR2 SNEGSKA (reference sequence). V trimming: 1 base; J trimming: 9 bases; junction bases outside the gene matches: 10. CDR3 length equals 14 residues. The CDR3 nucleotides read TGCAGTGCTAGAGTGGAGACTAGCGGACACGGGCAGTACTTC. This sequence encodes CSARVETSGHGQYF.

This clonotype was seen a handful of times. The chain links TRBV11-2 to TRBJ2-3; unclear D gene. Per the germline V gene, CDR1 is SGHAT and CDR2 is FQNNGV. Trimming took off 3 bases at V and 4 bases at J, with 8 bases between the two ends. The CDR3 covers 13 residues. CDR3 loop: CASSFLNPDTQYF. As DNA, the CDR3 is TGTGCCAGCAGCTTCCTCAACCCAGATACGCAGTATTTT.

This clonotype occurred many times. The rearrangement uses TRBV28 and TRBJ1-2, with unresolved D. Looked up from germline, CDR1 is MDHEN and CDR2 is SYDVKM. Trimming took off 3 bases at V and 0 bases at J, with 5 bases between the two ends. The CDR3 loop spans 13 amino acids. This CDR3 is CASSFLSNYGYTF. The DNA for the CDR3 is TGTGCCAGCAGTTTTCTATCTAACTATGGCTACACCTTC.

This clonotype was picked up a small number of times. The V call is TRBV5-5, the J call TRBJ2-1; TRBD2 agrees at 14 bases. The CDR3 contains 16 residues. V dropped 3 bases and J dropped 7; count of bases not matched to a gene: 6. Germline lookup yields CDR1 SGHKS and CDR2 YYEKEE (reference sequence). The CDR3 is CASSWGLAGARNEQFF. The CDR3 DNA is TGTGCCAGCAGCTGGGGACTAGCGGGAGCTAGGAATGAGCAGTTCTTC.

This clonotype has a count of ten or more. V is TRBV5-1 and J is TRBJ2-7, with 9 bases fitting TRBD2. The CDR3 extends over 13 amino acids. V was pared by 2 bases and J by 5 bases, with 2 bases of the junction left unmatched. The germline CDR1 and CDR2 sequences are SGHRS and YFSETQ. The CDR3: CASSFSSGNEQYF. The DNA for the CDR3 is TGCGCCAGCAGCTTTTCTAGCGGGAACGAGCAGTACTTC. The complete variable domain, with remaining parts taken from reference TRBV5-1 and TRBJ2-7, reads KAGVTQTPRYLIKTRGQQVTLSCSPISGHRSVSWYQQTPGQGLQFLFEYFSETQRNKGNFPGRFSGRQFSNSRSEMNVSTLELGDSALYLCASSFSSGNEQYFGPGTRLTVT.

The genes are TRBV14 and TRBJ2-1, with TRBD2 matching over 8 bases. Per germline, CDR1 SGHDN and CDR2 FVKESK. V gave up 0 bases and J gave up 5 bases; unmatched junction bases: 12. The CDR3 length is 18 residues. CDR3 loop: CASSQDTGLALYNNEQFF. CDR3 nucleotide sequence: TGTGCCAGCAGCCAAGATACAGGACTAGCCCTATACAACAATGAGCAGTTCTTC.